This passage covers 19 T cell receptor beta chains from one sample sequenced in a study of PD-1 blockade in classical Hodgkin lymphoma. Sample time point: cycle 4 day 1 (C4D1), after five to seven weeks of nivolumab. Each and every patient relapsed after autologous stem cell transplantation, and patients got differing brentuximab vedotin exposure. Method: immunoSEQ multiplex PCR; TCRdb's copy keeps in-frame clones and lacks some. The sample holds fewer than 25,000 clones, 88% seen once. The sequences come from peripheral blood mononuclear cells (PBMCs), collected before the fourth cycle of nivolumab. These receptors originate from a human donor with classical Hodgkin lymphoma.

The chain joins TRBV18 to TRBJ2-5; 9 bases fit TRBD2. Unmatched junction bases numbered 7, after V lost 3 bases and J lost 5 bases. The CDR3 totals 15 residues. CDR1 is KGHSH, CDR2 LQKENI, per germline. Written as DNA, the CDR3 is TGTGCCAGCTCACCCCTAGCGGGGTTGAAGGAGACCCAGTACTTC. Translating gives CASSPLAGLKETQYF. Drawing the rest from reference TRBV18 and TRBJ2-5, the complete variable domain is NAGVMQNPRHLVRRRGQEARLRCSPMKGHSHVYWYRQLPEEGLKFMVYLQKENIIDESGMPKERFSAEFPKEGPSILRIQQVVRGDSAAYFCASSPLAGLKETQYFGPGTRLLVL.

This clone was observed a single time. This chain links TRBV6-4 with TRBJ2-3; 10 bases fit TRBD1. Germline CDR1 is MRHNA and CDR2 is SNTAGT. This CDR3 is 15 amino acids long. The J segment lost 1 base and the V segment lost 5 bases, leaving 3 bases of the junction unmatched. The CDR3 sequence is CASSSGTGGTDTQYF. The DNA of the CDR3 is TGTGCCAGCAGTTCCGGGACAGGGGGCACAGATACGCAGTATTTT.

This clone turned up a few times. This rearrangement joins TRBV4-1 to TRBJ1-1, with 7 bases that match TRBD1. This CDR3 spans 17 amino acids. The V and J ends lost 4 bases and 0 bases, in that order; junction bases with no gene match: 11. Germline CDR1 is MGHRA and CDR2 is YSYEKL. CDR3: CASSPLGDRRMNTEAFF. CDR3 bases: TGCGCCAGCAGCCCTTTAGGGGACAGACGCATGAACACTGAAGCTTTCTTT.

This clone has just one count. The CDR3 is CASSLSSGGYTF. The CDR3 DNA reads TGCGCCAGCAGCTTAAGCTCCGGTGGCTACACCTTC. The V gene is TRBV5-1, the J gene TRBJ1-2; D remains unclear. Trimming shortened V by 2 bases and J by 7 bases, and 9 bases separated the two germline ends. CDR3 length equals 12 residues. Per the germline V gene, CDR1 is SGHRS and CDR2 is YFSETQ.

J is TRBJ2-1 and V is TRBV27; 12 positions match TRBD2. The CDR3 totals 14 residues. Germline V CDR1 and CDR2: MNHEY, SMNVEV (reference sequence). The junction had 3 bases not matched to a gene; V was cut back by 8 bases and J by 4 bases. The CDR3 DNA reads TGTGCCAGCGCCACTAGCGGGGGGTACAATGAGCAGTTCTTC. Its translation is CASATSGGYNEQFF.

Within the sample, this clone is medium-sized (0.01 to 0.1%). The genes are TRBV30 and TRBJ2-7; D is undetermined. In germline, CDR1 is GTSNPN, CDR2 SVGIG (reference sequence). The CDR3 is made up of 13 amino acids. Between the trimmed V and J ends, which lost 2 bases and 0 bases, there was a span of 8 bases. CDR3 residues: CAWSREDSYEQYF. The CDR3 DNA follows: TGTGCCTGGAGTCGAGAGGACTCCTACGAGCAGTACTTC. The full variable domain, with the rest looked up from reference TRBV30 and TRBJ2-7, is SQTIHQWPATLVQPVGSPLSLECTVEGTSNPNLYWYRQAAGRGLQLLFYSVGIGQISSEVPQNLSASRPQDRQFILSSKKLLLSDSGFYLCAWSREDSYEQYFGPGTRLTVT.

The chain joins TRBV30 to TRBJ2-4; D is undetermined. V lost 0 bases and J 8 bases, leaving 8 bases between the germline ends. The CDR3 has 12 residues. CDR1 is GTSNPN, CDR2 SVGIG, per germline (reference sequence). In DNA form, the CDR3 reads TGTGCCTGGAGTGTACGACGGGACATTCAGTACTTC. As protein: CAWSVRRDIQYF.

This clone was seen a single time. V and J are TRBV7-9 and TRBJ1-6; TRBD1 agrees at 8 bases. V was pared by 4 bases and J by 7 bases, with 9 bases of the junction left unmatched. The CDR3 sequence is 16 residues long. Germline V CDR1 and CDR2: SEHNR, FQNEAQ (reference sequence). In nucleotides, the CDR3 is TGTGCCAGCAGCTCATCGACAGGGGCTAGGAATTCACCCCTCCACTTT. It specifies CASSSSTGARNSPLHF.

For the CDR3, the DNA is TGTGCCAGCAGCTTAGGGTCTGTAGTTGGCTACACCTTC. Protein sequence: CASSLGSVVGYTF. The gene calls are TRBV11-2 and TRBJ1-2, with no clear D. The CDR3 extends over 13 amino acids. V dropped 1 base and J dropped 7 bases, with 10 bases sitting between them. From germline, CDR1 is SGHAT and CDR2 FQNNGV.

This clone appeared once. The chain combines TRBV4-2 with TRBJ2-3, with 9 bases fitting TRBD2. In germline, CDR1 is LGHNA, CDR2 YNFKEQ. With 2 bases clipped from V and 4 bases from J, the junction kept 7 bases outside the gene matches. CDR3 size: 16 residues. The CDR3 protein is CASSQNRASGADTQYF. The DNA for the CDR3 is TGTGCCAGCAGCCAAAATCGGGCTAGCGGGGCAGATACGCAGTATTTT.

This clone was counted once. The gene calls are TRBV30 and TRBJ2-5; D not resolved. The CDR3 runs to 11 residues. Deletions cut 0 bases from V and 5 bases from J, with 4 bases between. The germline V gene encodes CDR1 GTSNPN and CDR2 SVGIG (reference sequence). This chain's CDR3 is CAWSVGETQYF. The CDR3 DNA follows: TGTGCCTGGAGTGTAGGTGAGACCCAGTACTTC. The whole variable domain, remainder taken from reference TRBV30 and TRBJ2-5, is SQTIHQWPATLVQPVGSPLSLECTVEGTSNPNLYWYRQAAGRGLQLLFYSVGIGQISSEVPQNLSASRPQDRQFILSSKKLLLSDSGFYLCAWSVGETQYFGPGTRLLVL.

The V call is TRBV29-1, the J call TRBJ2-1, with D possibly matching TRBD1 (5 bases). Germline V gene data show CDR1 as SQVTM and CDR2 as ANQGSEA. This CDR3 is built from 15 residues. The CDR3 nucleotides read TGCAGTTCAACCCGACAGTCTAGCTCCTACAATGAGCAGTTCTTC. Translation: CSSTRQSSSYNEQFF.

The chain is built from TRBV4-1 and TRBJ2-7; D perhaps matches TRBD1 (5 bases). CDR3 size: 18 residues. Germline V gene lookup returns CDR1 MGHRA and CDR2 YSYEKL. V was trimmed by 0 bases and J by 0 bases, leaving 18 bases between them. The CDR3 is CASSQEWPLTASSYEQYF. The CDR3 DNA reads as TGCGCCAGCAGCCAAGAATGGCCTTTGACAGCGAGCTCCTACGAGCAGTACTTC.

This clone was seen only once. The V and J genes are TRBV18 and TRBJ2-2, with D uncertain. In germline, CDR1 is KGHSH, CDR2 LQKENI. This CDR3 is built from 16 residues. Trimming took 2 bases from V and 4 from J, leaving 14 bases between them. The CDR3 region has the DNA TGTGCCAGCTCACCAAGTTTGTCGAGTAGCACCGGGGAGCTGTTTTTT. This sequence encodes CASSPSLSSSTGELFF.

The V and J genes are TRBV2 and TRBJ1-5, with TRBD1 as a possible D gene (5 bases). Germline CDR1 is SNHLY and CDR2 is FYNNEI. This CDR3 has 12 amino acids. V shed 6 bases and J shed 6 bases, with 9 bases lying between them. The CDR3, as DNA: TGTGCCAGCAGCTCGACAGTTCAGCCCCAGCATTTT. Its translation: CASSSTVQPQHF.

The chain combines TRBV5-4 with TRBJ1-6, with 9 bases lining up with TRBD1. The CDR3 covers 15 residues. Germline V gene data show CDR1 as SGHNT and CDR2 as YYREEE (reference sequence). V lost 9 bases to trimming and J lost 7 bases; unmatched junction nucleotides: 11. CDR3: CATLQGAKENSPLHF. CDR3 DNA sequence: TGTGCCACCCTACAGGGGGCAAAGGAGAATTCACCCCTCCACTTT. Looking up the rest from reference TRBV5-4 and TRBJ1-6 gives the full variable domain: ETGVTQSPTHLIKTRGQQVTLRCSSQSGHNTVSWYQQALGQGPQFIFQYYREEENGRGNFPPRFSGLQFPNYSSELNVNALELDDSALYLCATLQGAKENSPLHFGNGTRLTVT.

The rearrangement joins TRBV6-5 to TRBJ2-3; 7 nucleotides match TRBD1. This CDR3 has 15 amino acids. The V gene end was trimmed by 2 bases and the J gene end by 6 bases; junction bases not matched to a gene: 8. The germline gives CDR1 MNHEY, CDR2 SVGAGI. The CDR3 DNA is TGTGCCAGCAGTTACCATGGACAGGTCCCGGATACGCAGTATTTT. Protein sequence: CASSYHGQVPDTQYF.

This chain links TRBV30 with TRBJ2-1, with 11 positions matching TRBD1. The CDR3 is made up of 17 amino acids. Trimming removed 1 base from V and 0 bases from J; junction bases left unmatched: 5. Germline lookup yields CDR1 GTSNPN and CDR2 SVGIG (reference sequence). DNA for the CDR3: TGTGCCTGGAGTGGGGGACAGGGGGGTAGCTCCTACAATGAGCAGTTCTTC. Translating gives CAWSGGQGGSSYNEQFF.

CDR3 region: CASSADRDFRAQYF. CDR3 bases: TGTGCCAGCAGCGCTGACAGGGACTTTCGGGCCCAGTACTTC. The chain couples TRBV9 to TRBJ2-5; TRBD1 might be the D (7 bases). Trimming shortened V by 3 bases and J by 9 bases, and 18 bases separated the two germline ends. The CDR3 sequence is 14 residues long. Germline V gene data show CDR1 as SGDLS and CDR2 as YYNGEE.